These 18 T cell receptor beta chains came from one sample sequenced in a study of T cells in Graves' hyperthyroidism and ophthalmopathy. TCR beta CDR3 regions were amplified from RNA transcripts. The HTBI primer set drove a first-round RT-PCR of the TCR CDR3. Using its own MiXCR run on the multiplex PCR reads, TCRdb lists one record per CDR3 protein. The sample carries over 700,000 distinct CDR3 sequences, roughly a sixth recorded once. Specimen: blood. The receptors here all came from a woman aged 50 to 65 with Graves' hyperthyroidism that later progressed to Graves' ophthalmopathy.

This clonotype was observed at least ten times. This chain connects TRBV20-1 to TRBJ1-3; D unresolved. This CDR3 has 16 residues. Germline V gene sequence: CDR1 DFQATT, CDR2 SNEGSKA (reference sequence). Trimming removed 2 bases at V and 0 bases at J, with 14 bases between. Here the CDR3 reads CSARRPVGYSGNTIYF. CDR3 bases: TGCAGTGCTAGACGCCCGGTAGGCTACTCTGGAAACACCATATATTTT.

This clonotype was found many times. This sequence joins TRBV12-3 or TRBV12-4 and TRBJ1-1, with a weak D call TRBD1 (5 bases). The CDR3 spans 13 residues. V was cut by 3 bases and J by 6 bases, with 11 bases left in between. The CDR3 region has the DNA TGTGCCAGCAGTTTCGGCAGGGTGGCTGAAGCTTTCTTT. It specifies CASSFGRVAEAFF.

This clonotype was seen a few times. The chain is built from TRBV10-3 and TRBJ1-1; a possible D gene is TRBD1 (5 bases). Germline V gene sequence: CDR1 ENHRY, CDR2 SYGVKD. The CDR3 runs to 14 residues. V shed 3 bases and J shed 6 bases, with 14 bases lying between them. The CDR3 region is CAISEGAAGAEAFF. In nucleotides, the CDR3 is TGTGCCATCAGTGAAGGGGCTGCGGGGGCTGAAGCTTTCTTT.

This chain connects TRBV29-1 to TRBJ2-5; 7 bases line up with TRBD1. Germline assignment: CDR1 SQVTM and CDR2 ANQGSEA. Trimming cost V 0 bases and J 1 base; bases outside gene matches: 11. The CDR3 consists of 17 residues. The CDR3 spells CSVEEAYDRAFQETQYF. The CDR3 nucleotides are TGCAGCGTTGAAGAAGCCTATGACAGGGCCTTCCAAGAGACCCAGTACTTC.

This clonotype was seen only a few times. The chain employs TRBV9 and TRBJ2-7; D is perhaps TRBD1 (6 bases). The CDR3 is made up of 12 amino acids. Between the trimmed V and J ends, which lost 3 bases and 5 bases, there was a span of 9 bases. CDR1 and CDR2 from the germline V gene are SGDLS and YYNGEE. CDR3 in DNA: TGTGCCAGCAGCGGAGCAGGGGACGAGCAGTACTTC. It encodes CASSGAGDEQYF.

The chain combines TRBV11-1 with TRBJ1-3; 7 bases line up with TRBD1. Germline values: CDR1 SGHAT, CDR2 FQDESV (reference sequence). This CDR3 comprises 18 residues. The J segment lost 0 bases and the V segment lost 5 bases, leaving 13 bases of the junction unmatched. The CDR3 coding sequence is TGTGCCAGCAGCAACCCTTGGGACAGTGGGAGCTCTGGAAACACCATATATTTT. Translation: CASSNPWDSGSSGNTIYF.

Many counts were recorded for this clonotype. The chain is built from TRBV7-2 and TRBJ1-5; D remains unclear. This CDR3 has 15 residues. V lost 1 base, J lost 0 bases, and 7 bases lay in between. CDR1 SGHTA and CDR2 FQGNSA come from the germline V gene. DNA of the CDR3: TGTGCCAGCAGCTTAGGGCAGTCTAGCAATCAGCCCCAGCATTTT. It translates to CASSLGQSSNQPQHF.

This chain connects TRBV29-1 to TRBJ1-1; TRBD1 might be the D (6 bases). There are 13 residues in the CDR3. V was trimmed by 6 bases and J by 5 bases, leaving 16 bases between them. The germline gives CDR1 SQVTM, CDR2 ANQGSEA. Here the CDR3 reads CSVIQGYQTEAFF. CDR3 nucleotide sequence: TGCAGCGTCATACAGGGTTATCAGACTGAAGCTTTCTTT.

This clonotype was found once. The CDR3 DNA follows: TGTGCCAGTATTGACCGGGACAGGGTAAATGGTGAAGCTTTCTTT. Protein: CASIDRDRVNGEAFF. The chain joins TRBV19 to TRBJ1-1, with 9 positions matching TRBD1. With 7 bases clipped from V and 7 bases from J, the junction kept 13 bases outside the gene matches. The CDR3 covers 15 residues. The germline gives CDR1 LNHDA, CDR2 SQIVND (reference sequence).

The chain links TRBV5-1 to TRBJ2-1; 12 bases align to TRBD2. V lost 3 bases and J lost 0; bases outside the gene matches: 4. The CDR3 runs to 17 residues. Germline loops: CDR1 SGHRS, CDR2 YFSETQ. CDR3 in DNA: TGCGCCAGCAGCTCGACTAGCGGGAGTCCCTCCTACAATGAGCAGTTCTTC. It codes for CASSSTSGSPSYNEQFF.

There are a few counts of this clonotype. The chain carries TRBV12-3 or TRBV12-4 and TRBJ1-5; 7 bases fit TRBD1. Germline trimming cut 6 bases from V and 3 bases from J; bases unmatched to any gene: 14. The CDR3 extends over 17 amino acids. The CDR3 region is CASSTHGAGGINQPQHF. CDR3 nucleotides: TGTGCCAGCAGCACCCACGGGGCAGGGGGTATCAATCAGCCCCAGCATTTT.

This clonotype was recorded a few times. The CDR3 loop is CASSQLGGGTDTQYF. The CDR3 bases are TGTGCCAGCTCACAGCTCGGGGGAGGTACAGATACGCAGTATTTT. The V and J genes are TRBV18 and TRBJ2-3, with D possibly matching TRBD2 (6 bases). The V end was cut by 4 bases, the J end by 3 bases, with 14 bases between. The CDR3 loop spans 15 amino acids. CDR1 and CDR2 (germline): KGHSH, LQKENI.

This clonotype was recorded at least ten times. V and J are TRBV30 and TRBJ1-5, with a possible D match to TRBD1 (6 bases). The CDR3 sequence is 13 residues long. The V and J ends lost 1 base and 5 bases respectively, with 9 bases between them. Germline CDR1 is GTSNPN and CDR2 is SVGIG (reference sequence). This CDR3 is CAWSDRADQPQHF. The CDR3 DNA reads TGTGCCTGGAGTGACAGGGCTGATCAGCCCCAGCATTTT.

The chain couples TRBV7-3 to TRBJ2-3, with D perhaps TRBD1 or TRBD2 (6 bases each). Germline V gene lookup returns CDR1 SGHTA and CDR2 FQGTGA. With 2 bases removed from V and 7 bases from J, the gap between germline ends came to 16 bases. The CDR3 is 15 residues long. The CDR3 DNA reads TGTGCCAGCAGCTTAGCCGGGGGCAAGCAAAATACGCAGTATTTT. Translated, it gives CASSLAGGKQNTQYF.

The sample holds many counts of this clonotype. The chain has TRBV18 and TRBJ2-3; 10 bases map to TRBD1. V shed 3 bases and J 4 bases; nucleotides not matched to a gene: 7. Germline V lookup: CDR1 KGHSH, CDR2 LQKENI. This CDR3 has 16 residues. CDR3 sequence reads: CASSPLPGQGPDTQYF. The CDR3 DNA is TGTGCCAGCTCACCGTTACCGGGACAGGGGCCAGATACGCAGTATTTT.

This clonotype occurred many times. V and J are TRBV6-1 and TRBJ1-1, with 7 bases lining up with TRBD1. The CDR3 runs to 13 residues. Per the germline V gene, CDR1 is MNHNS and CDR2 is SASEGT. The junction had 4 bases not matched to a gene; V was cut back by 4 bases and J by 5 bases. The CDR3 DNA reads TGTGCCAGCAGTGCAGGGGGTCTAACTGAAGCTTTCTTT. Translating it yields CASSAGGLTEAFF.

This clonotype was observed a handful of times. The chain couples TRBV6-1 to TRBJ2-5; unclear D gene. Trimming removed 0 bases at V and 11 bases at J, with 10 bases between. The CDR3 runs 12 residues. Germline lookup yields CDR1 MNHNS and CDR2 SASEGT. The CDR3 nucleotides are TGTGCCAGCAGTGAAGCTTATGACATACAGTACTTC. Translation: CASSEAYDIQYF.

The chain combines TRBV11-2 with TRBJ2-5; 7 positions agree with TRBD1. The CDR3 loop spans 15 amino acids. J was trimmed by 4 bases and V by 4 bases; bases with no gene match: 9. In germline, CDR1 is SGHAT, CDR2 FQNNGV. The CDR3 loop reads CASSYDGTEGETQYF. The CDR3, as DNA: TGTGCCAGCAGCTACGACGGGACAGAAGGAGAGACCCAGTACTTC.